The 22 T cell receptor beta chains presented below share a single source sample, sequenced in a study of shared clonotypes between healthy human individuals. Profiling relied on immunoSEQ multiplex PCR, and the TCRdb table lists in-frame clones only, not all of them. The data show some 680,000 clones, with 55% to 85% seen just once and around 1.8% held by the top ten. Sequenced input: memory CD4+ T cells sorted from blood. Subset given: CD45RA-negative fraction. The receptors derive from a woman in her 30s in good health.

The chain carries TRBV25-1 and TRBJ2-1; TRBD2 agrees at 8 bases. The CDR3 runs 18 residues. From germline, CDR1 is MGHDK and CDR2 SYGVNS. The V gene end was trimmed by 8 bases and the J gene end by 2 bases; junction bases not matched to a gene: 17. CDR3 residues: CASGLGSGERLTYNEQFF. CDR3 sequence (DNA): TGTGCCAGCGGACTTGGTAGCGGGGAACGTTTAACCTACAATGAGCAGTTCTTC.

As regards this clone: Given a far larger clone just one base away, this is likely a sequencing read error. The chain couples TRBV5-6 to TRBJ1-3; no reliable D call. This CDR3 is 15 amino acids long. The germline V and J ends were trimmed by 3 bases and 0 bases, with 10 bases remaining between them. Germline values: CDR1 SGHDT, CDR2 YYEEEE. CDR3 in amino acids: CASSCGRSSGNTIYF. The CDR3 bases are TGTGCCAGCAGCTGTGGACGAAGCTCTGGAAACACCATATATTTT.

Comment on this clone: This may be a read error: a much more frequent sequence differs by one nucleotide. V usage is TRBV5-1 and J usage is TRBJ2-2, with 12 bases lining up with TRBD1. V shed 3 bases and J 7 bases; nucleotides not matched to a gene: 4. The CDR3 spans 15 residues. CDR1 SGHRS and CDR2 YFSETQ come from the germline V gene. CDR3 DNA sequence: TGCGCCAGCAGCTCCGGGACAGGGGGCATCGGGGAGCTGTTTTTT. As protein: CASSSGTGGIGELFF.

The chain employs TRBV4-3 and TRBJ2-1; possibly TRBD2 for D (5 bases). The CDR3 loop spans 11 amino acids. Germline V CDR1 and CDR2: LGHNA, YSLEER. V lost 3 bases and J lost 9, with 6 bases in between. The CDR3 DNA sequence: TGCGCCAGCAGCCACCGGGGTGAGCAGTTCTTC. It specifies CASSHRGEQFF.

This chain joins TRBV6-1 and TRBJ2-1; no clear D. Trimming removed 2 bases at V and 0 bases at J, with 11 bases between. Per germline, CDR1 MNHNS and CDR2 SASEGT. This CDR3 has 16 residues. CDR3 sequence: CASSELLGASYNEQFF. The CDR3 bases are TGTGCCAGCAGTGAATTATTGGGTGCCTCCTACAATGAGCAGTTCTTC.

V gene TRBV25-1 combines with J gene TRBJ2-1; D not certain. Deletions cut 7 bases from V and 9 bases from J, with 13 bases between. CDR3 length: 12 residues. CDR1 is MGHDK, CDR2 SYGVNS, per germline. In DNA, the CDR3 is TGTGCCAGCACTGGCACCGAAGGTGAGCAGTTCTTC. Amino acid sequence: CASTGTEGEQFF. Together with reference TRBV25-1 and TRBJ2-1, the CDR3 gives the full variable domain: EADIYQTPRYLVIGTGKKITLECSQTMGHDKMYWYQQDPGMELHLIHYSYGVNSTEKGDLSSESTVSRIRTEHFPLTLESARPSHTSQYLCASTGTEGEQFFGPGTRLTVL.

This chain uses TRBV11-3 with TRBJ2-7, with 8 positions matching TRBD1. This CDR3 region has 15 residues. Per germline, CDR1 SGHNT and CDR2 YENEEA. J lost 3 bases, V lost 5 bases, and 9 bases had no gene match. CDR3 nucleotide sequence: TGTGCCAGCAGCCTCGGGACAGGAAAAATCTACGAGCAGTACTTC. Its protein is CASSLGTGKIYEQYF. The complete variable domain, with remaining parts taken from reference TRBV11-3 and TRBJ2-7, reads EAGVVQSPRYKIIEKKQPVAFWCNPISGHNTLYWYLQNLGQGPELLIRYENEEAVDDSQLPKDRFSAERLKGVDSTLKIQPAELGDSAVYLCASSLGTGKIYEQYFGPGTRLTVT.

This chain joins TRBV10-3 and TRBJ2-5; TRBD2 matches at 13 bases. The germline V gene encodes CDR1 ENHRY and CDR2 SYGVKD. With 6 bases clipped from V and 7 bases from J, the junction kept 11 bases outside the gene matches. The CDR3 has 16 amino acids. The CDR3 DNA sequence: TGTGCCATCAGAGCGGGGACTAGCGGGATAGAGGGGACCCAGTACTTC. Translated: CAIRAGTSGIEGTQYF.

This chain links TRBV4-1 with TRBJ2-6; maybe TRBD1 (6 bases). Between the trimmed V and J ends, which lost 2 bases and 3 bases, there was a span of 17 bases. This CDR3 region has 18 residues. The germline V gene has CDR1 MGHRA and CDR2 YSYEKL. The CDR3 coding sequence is TGCGCCAGCAGCCAACCGGGGACATCCGCTCGTGGGGCCAACGTCCTGACTTTC. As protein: CASSQPGTSARGANVLTF.

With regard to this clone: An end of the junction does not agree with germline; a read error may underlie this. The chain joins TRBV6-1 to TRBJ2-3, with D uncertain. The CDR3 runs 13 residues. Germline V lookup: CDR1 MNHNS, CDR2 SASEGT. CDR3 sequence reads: CASSEAVHYMGWF. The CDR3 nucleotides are TGTGCCAGCAGTGAAGCGGTTCACTACATGGGGTGGTTT.

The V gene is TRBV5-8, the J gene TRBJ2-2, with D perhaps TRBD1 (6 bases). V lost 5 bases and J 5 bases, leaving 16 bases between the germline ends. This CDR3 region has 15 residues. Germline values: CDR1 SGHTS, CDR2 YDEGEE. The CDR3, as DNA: TGTGCCAGCAGTTACTACAGGGATGGGACCGGGGAGCTGTTTTTT. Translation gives CASSYYRDGTGELFF.

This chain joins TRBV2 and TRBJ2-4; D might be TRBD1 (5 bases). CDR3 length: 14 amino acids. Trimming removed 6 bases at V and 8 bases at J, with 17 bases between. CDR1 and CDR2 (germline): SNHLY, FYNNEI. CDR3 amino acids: CASRATGVRDIQYF. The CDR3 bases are TGTGCCAGCAGAGCAACAGGTGTTAGGGACATTCAGTACTTC. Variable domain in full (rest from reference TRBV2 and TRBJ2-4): EPEVTQTPSHQVTQMGQEVILRCVPISNHLYFYWYRQILGQKVEFLVSFYNNEISEKSEIFDDQFSVERPDGSNFTLKIRSTKLEDSAMYFCASRATGVRDIQYFGAGTRLSVL.

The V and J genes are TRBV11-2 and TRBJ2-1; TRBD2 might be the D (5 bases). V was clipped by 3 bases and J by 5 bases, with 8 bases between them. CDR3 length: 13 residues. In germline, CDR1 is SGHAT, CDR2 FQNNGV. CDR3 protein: CASSLRADNEQFF. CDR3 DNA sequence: TGTGCCAGCAGCTTGAGGGCCGACAATGAGCAGTTCTTC.

The CDR3 is CASSGGTPKGYTF. CDR3 in DNA: TGTGCCAGCAGTGGGGGGACCCCCAAGGGCTACACCTTC. V is TRBV6-6 and J is TRBJ1-2, with D maybe TRBD1 (5 bases). V was cut by 5 bases and J by 8 bases, with 15 bases left in between. Germline loops: CDR1 MNHNY, CDR2 SVGAGI (reference sequence). The CDR3 has 13 amino acids.

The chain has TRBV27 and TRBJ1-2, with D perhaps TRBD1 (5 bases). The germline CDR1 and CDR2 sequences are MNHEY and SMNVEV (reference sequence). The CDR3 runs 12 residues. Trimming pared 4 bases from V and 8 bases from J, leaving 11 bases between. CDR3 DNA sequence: TGTGCCAGCAGTTCCTCAGGGTTAGGCTACACCTTC. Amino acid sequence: CASSSSGLGYTF.

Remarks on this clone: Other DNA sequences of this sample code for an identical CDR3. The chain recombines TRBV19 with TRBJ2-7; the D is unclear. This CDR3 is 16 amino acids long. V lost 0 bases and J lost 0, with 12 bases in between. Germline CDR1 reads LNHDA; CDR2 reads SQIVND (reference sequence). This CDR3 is CASSIDPRGSSYEQYF. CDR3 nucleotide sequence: TGTGCCAGTAGTATAGACCCCCGCGGAAGCTCCTACGAGCAGTACTTC.

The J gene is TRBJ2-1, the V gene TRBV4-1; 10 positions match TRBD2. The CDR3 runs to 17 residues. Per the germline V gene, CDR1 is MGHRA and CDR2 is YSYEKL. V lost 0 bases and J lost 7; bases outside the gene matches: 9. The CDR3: CASSQDPRTSGLNEQFF. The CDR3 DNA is TGCGCCAGCAGCCAAGACCCCCGGACTAGCGGCTTAAATGAGCAGTTCTTC.

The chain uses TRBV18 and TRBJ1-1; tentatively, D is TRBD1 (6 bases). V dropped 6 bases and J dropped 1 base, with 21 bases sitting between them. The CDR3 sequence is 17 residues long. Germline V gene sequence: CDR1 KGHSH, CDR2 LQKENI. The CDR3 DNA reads TGTGCCAGCTCCGGAGGGAACAGGGCCCCCAGGAACACTGAAGCTTTCTTT. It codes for CASSGGNRAPRNTEAFF.

The chain's CDR3 is CASMSAGEGTDTQYF. The CDR3 DNA sequence: TGTGCCAGCATGTCAGCGGGAGAAGGCACAGATACGCAGTATTTT. J is TRBJ2-3 and V is TRBV28; 8 bases match TRBD2. The germline CDR1 and CDR2 sequences are MDHEN and SYDVKM. V lost 7 bases, J lost 1 base, and 7 bases stayed unmatched. This CDR3 has 15 residues.

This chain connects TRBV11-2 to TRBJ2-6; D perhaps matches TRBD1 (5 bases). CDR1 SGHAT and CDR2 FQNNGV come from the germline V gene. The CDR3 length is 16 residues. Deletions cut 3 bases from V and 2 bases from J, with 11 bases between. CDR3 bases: TGTGCCAGCAGCTTTAACAGGCTCGCTGGGGCCAACGTCCTGACTTTC. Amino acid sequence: CASSFNRLAGANVLTF.

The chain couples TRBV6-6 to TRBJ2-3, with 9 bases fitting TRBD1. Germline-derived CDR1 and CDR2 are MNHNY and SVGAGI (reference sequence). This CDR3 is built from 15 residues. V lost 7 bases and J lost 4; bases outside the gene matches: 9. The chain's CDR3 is CASTTGTGRSDTQYF. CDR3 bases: TGTGCCAGCACAACCGGGACAGGGAGGTCAGATACGCAGTATTTT.

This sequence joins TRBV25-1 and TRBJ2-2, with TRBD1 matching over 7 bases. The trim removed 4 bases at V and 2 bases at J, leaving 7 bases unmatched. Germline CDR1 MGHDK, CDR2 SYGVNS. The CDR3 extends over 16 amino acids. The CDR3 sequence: CASSGRDSLNTGELFF. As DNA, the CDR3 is TGTGCCAGCAGTGGCCGGGACAGCCTCAACACCGGGGAGCTGTTTTTT.